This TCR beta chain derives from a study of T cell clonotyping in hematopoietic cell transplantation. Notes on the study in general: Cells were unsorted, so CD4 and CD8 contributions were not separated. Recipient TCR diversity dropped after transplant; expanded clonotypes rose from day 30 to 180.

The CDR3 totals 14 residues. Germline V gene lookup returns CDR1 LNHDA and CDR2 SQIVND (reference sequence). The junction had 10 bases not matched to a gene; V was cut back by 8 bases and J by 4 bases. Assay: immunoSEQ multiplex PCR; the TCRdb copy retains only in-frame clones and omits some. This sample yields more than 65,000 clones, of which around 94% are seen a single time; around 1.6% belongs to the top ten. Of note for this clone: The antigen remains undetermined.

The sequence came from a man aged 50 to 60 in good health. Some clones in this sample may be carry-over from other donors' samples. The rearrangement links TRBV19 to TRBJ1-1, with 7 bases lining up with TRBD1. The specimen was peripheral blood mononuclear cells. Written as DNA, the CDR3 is TGTGCCAGTCTGGACAGGCCGCCCGCCACTGAAGCTTTCTTT. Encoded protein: CASLDRPPATEAFF. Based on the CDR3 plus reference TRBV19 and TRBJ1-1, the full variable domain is DGGITQSPKYLFRKEGQNVTLSCEQNLNHDAMYWYRQDPGQGLRLIYYSQIVNDFQKGDIAEGYSVSREKKESFPLTVTSAQKNPTAFYLCASLDRPPATEAFFGQGTRLTVV.